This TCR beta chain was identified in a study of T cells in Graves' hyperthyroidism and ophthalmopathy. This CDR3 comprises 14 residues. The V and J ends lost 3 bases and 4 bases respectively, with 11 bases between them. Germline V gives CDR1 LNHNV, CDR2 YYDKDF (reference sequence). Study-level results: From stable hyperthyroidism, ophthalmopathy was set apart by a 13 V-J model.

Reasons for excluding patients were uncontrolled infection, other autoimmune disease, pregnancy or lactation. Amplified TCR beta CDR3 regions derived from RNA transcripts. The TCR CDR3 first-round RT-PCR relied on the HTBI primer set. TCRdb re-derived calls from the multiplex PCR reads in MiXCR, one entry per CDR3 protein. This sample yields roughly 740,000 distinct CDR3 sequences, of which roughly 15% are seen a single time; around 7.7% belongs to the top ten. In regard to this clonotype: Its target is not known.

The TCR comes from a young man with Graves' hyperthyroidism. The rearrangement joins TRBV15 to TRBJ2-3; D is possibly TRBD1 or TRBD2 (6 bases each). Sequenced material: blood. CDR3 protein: CATSRKGGPDTQYF. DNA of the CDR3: TGTGCCACCAGCAGGAAAGGGGGGCCAGATACGCAGTATTTT.